This TCR beta chain came from a study of blood T cell repertoires in COVID-19. The J segment lost 2 bases and the V segment lost 5 bases, leaving 5 bases of the junction unmatched. Germline V lookup: CDR1 KGHSH, CDR2 LQKENI. The CDR3 totals 15 residues. Authors' methods: The authors estimated nucleated cell counts from reference gene primer amplification. Libraries were prepared by immunoSEQ multiplex PCR; TCRdb keeps only in-frame clonotypes and omits some of them. D and trimming come from the DNA, and the V and J calls and clone size come from that table. The data show 84,000 or so clones, with nearly 85% seen just once and 25% to 30% held by the top ten.

The chain couples TRBV18 to TRBJ1-5, with 8 nucleotides matching TRBD1. Material for sequencing was peripheral blood. The origin of this receptor is an elderly woman with acute or convalescent COVID-19. In DNA, the CDR3 is TGTGCCAGCTCAGTCCAGGGGGCCGGCAATCAGCCCCAGCATTTT. Its translation: CASSVQGAGNQPQHF.